The rows below give T cell receptor beta chains drawn from one sample of a study of T cells expressing NK-cell markers. Following a re-call of the 5' RACE reads, TCRdb has one entry per CDR3 protein and lacks DNA. This sample's table reports 130,000 to 150,000 distinct CDR3 sequences. Material: blood T cells: a sorted CD56 or NKG2C T cell subset, CD4+ or CD8+ T cells, or bulk PBMC T cells (not recorded which). The receptors stem from a man in his late teens or twenties in good health. Both conserved end residues are part of each CDR3.

V gene	J gene	CDR3 protein
TRBV7-9	TRBJ2-3	CASSLSGGVKFDTQYF
TRBV11-2	TRBJ2-5	CASSGPGLAGGETQYF
TRBV6-2/TRBV6-3	TRBJ2-7	CASSYGTVYEQYF
TRBV5-1	TRBJ2-3	CASSTEGAHGDTQYF
TRBV7-2	TRBJ2-7	CASSLGAGPSYEQYF
TRBV27	TRBJ2-1	CASSISPYNEQFF
TRBV12-3/TRBV12-4	TRBJ2-3	CASSYGQGGDTQYF
TRBV11-2	TRBJ2-7	CASSFESSYEQYF
TRBV6-2/TRBV6-3	TRBJ1-5	CASSYSGFSQPQHF
TRBV20-1	TRBJ1-6	CSASGGQGVNSPLHF
TRBV12-3/TRBV12-4	TRBJ2-1	CASALLAGEYNEQFF
TRBV7-3	TRBJ2-3	CASSLIGGAGDTQYF
TRBV12-3/TRBV12-4	TRBJ2-7	CASSSWGTGISEQYF
TRBV6-1	TRBJ1-1	CASRTGGERNTEAFF
TRBV11-2	TRBJ2-5	CASSSLAGGMAYWEETQYF
TRBV20-1	TRBJ2-2	CSALIAGEGLTGELFF
TRBV4-2	TRBJ1-1	CASSQGSGGNTEAFF
TRBV12-3/TRBV12-4	TRBJ1-1	CASSPTGVEAFF
TRBV19	TRBJ2-1	CASSSSPGLAGVIEQFF
TRBV4-1	TRBJ2-7	CASSQEFPNRGYEQYF
TRBV7-9	TRBJ2-7	CASSYTAYEQYF